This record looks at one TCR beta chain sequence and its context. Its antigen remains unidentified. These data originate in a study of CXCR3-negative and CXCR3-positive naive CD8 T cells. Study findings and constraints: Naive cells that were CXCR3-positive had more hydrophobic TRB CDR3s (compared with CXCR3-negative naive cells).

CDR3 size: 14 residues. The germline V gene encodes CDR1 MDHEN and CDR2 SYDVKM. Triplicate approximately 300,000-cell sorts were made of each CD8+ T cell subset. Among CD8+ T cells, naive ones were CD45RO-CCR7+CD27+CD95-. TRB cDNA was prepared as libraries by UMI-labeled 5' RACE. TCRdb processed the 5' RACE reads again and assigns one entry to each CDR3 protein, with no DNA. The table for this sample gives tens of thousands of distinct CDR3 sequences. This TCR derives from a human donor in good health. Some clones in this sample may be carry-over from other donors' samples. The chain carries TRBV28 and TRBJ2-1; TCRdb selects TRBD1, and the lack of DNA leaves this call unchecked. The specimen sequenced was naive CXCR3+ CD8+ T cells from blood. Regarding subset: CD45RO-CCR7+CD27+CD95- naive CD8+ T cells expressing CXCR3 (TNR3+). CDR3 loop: CASRQETSYNEQFF.